The 9 T cell receptor beta chains in this list originate from one sample, sequenced in a study of T cells in Graves' hyperthyroidism and ophthalmopathy. Template material for amplifying TCR beta CDR3 regions consisted of RNA transcripts. The HTBI set primed first-round TCR CDR3 RT-PCR. TCRdb processed the multiplex PCR reads anew with MiXCR; each CDR3 protein has one entry. The data hold around 350,000 distinct CDR3 sequences, with roughly a sixth observed a single time. Sequencing was performed on blood. All receptors come from a woman in her twenties or thirties with Graves' hyperthyroidism that later progressed to Graves' ophthalmopathy.

This clonotype was seen ten or more times. The DNA for the CDR3 is TGTGCCAGCTCACCATTAGCGGAAAGCACAGATACGCAGTATTTT. This sequence encodes CASSPLAESTDTQYF. V gene TRBV18 combines with J gene TRBJ2-3; D may be TRBD2 (6 bases). V lost 2 bases and J lost 0, with 9 bases in between. This CDR3 is 15 amino acids long. The germline gives CDR1 KGHSH, CDR2 LQKENI. Using reference TRBV18 and TRBJ2-3 for the parts outside the CDR3, the full variable domain is NAGVMQNPRHLVRRRGQEARLRCSPMKGHSHVYWYRQLPEEGLKFMVYLQKENIIDESGMPKERFSAEFPKEGPSILRIQQVVRGDSAAYFCASSPLAESTDTQYFGPGTRLTVL.

This clonotype was seen a handful of times. The chain uses TRBV6-1 and TRBJ1-5; no reliable D call. CDR3 size: 14 residues. Germline lookup yields CDR1 MNHNS and CDR2 SASEGT. V gave up 6 bases and J gave up 4 bases, with 13 bases separating them. CDR3 nucleotides: TGTGCCAGCAGGTCCCGGGCCCTAAATCAGCCCCAGCATTTT. It is translated as CASRSRALNQPQHF.

This clonotype has only a few counts. The rearrangement joins TRBV4-1 to TRBJ2-3; D is perhaps TRBD1 or TRBD2 (5 bases each). Germline values: CDR1 MGHRA, CDR2 YSYEKL. This CDR3 is 17 amino acids long. The V gene lost 2 bases and the J gene lost 0 bases, with 15 bases spanning the gap. This CDR3 is CASSQLPRGQSTDTQYF. The CDR3 DNA sequence: TGCGCCAGCAGCCAACTCCCGAGGGGCCAAAGCACAGATACGCAGTATTTT.

This chain links TRBV27 with TRBJ2-7; D is perhaps TRBD1 (5 bases). The germline V and J ends were trimmed by 4 bases and 5 bases, with 24 bases remaining between them. The CDR3 spans 17 residues. Germline CDR1 reads MNHEY; CDR2 reads SMNVEV (reference sequence). CDR3 amino acids: CASSSQGTLSSDHEQYF. CDR3 coding DNA: TGTGCCAGCAGTTCCCAGGGTACTTTAAGTTCCGACCACGAGCAGTACTTC.

About this clonotype itself: The junction does not match germline at one end; this may be a read error. The CDR3 region has the DNA TGTGCCAGCGGTTTAAGGTTAACTAGCGCGCTAACCTACGAGCAGTACTTC. This codes for CASGLRLTSALTYEQYF. The chain employs TRBV27 and TRBJ2-7; 7 bases are shared with TRBD2. The CDR3 runs 17 residues. Germline V gene sequence: CDR1 MNHEY, CDR2 SMNVEV (reference sequence).

This clonotype was seen more than once but under ten times. The chain couples TRBV3-1 to TRBJ1-2; a weak D match, TRBD1 (6 bases). This CDR3 contains 17 residues. The V end lost 5 bases, the J end lost 0 bases, and 19 bases lay between the germline ends. The germline V gene has CDR1 LGHDT and CDR2 YNNKEL (reference sequence). The CDR3 region is CASSGELDSEANYGYTF. CDR3 bases: TGTGCCAGCAGCGGCGAATTGGACAGCGAAGCTAACTATGGCTACACCTTC.

At least ten counts were recorded for this clonotype. The V and J genes are TRBV14 and TRBJ2-5, with 8 bases fitting TRBD2. V trimming: 3 bases; J trimming: 2 bases; junction bases outside the gene matches: 2. The CDR3 loop spans 14 amino acids. CDR1 and CDR2 from the germline V gene are SGHDN and FVKESK. CDR3 nucleotides: TGTGCCAGCAGCCAGGGACTAGAACAAGAGACCCAGTACTTC. Its protein is CASSQGLEQETQYF.

This clonotype was recorded at least ten times. The genes are TRBV20-1 and TRBJ2-5; D gene unclear. The CDR3 is made up of 16 amino acids. With 5 bases removed from V and 5 bases from J, the gap between germline ends came to 24 bases. In germline, CDR1 is DFQATT, CDR2 SNEGSKA (reference sequence). The CDR3 spells CSAWTPAHGSGETQYF. The CDR3 region has the DNA TGCAGTGCTTGGACGCCAGCTCATGGTTCCGGGGAGACCCAGTACTTC.

This chain links TRBV25-1 with TRBJ1-1, with TRBD1 matching over 8 bases. CDR1 and CDR2 (germline): MGHDK, SYGVNS. V lost 2 bases, J lost 6 bases, and 5 bases stayed unmatched. This CDR3 has 14 residues. CDR3 sequence reads: CASSEAGTGSEAFF. In DNA form, the CDR3 reads TGTGCCAGCAGTGAAGCGGGGACAGGTTCTGAAGCTTTCTTT.